This entry concerns a single TCR beta chain. What it binds is not known. The Oncomine TCR Beta short-read assay was applied to DNA of cultured CD4+ T cells. In TCRdb, the PCR reads were re-called with MiXCR into one record per CDR3 protein. Among about 15,000 distinct CDR3 sequences listed, 53% were seen once. V gave up 6 bases and J gave up 4 bases; unmatched junction bases: 6. Germline-derived CDR1 and CDR2 are MDHEN and SYDVKM. CDR3 length: 15 residues. This specimen belongs to a study of vaccination and CD4 T cells after COVID-19. Study-wide context: Post-vaccine sampling followed dose two by a median roughly 65 days (range 14 to 241). Study outcomes and limitations: A nonsignificant median increase from about 22 to 38 SARS-CoV-2-reactive clonotypes was observed.

Treatment here: approximately nine-day PBMC culture with coronavirus spike peptide pools or control peptides (ViraFEST assay). Following culture for 10 days, CD4+ T cells were isolated by negative selection. The sample comprised CD4+ T cells from blood, cultured in vitro. This TCR came from a human donor who had recovered from COVID-19. The chain employs TRBV28 and TRBJ2-1, with 10 bases that match TRBD2. Here the CDR3 reads CASSRTSGIYNEQFF. For the CDR3, the DNA is TGTGCCAGCAGCAGGACTAGCGGAATTTACAATGAGCAGTTCTTC.